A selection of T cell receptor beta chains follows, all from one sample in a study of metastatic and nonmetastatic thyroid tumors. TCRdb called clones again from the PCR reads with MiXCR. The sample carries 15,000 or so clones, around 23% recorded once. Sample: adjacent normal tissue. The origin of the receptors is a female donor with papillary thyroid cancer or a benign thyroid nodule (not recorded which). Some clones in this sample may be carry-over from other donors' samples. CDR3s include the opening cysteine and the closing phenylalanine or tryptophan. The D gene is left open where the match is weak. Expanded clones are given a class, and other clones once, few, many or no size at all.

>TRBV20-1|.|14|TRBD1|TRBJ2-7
TGCAGTGCTCGGCGACAGGGGGGGTCCGGCGAGCAGTACTTC
CSARRQGGSGEQYF
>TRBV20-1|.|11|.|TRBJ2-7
TGCAGTGCTAGGGCGGTTAACGTGCAGTACTTC
CSARAVNVQYF
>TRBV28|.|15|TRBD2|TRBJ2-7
TGTGCCAGCAGTCCCAGGGCAGCGGGGAGATACGAGCAGTACTTC
CASSPRAAGRYEQYF
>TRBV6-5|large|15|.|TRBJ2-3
TGTGCCAGCAGTTACGCCCGACTGGGCACAGATACGCAGTATTTT
CASSYARLGTDTQYF
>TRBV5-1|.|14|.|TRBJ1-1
TGCGCCAGCAGCCTCGGAGGGCCCGCGTATGGAGCTTTCTTT
CASSLGGPAYGAFF
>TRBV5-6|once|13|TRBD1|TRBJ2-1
TGTGCCAGCAGCCCAACGGCCGGACAGGGACGGTTCTTC
CASSPTAGQGRFF
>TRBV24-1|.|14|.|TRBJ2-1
TGTGCCACCAGTGACCCCGGGGGAGGGGGTGAGCAGTTCTTC
CATSDPGGGGEQFF
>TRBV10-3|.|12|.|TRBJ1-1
TGTGCCACTCAGGGAGAAGGGACTGAAGCTTTCTTT
CATQGEGTEAFF
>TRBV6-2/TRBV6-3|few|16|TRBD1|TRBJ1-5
TGTGCCAGTGGAAAACCCGGACAGGGAGGGAGTCAGCCCCAGCATTTT
CASGKPGQGGSQPQHF
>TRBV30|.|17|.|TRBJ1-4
TGTGCCTGGAGCGAAGGGTGGCGACCCTCGGCTAATGAAAAACTGCTTTTT
CAWSEGWRPSANEKLLF
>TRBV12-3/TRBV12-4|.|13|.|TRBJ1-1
TGTGCCAGCAGTTTAGGTCAGAACACTGAAGCTTTCTTT
CASSLGQNTEAFF
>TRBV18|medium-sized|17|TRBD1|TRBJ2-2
TGTGCCAGCTCACCACTTCCGGGACAGGGAATCACCGGGGAGCTGTTTTTT
CASSPLPGQGITGELFF
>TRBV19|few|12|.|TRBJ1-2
TGTGCCAGTAGTGCCCCGAACTATGGCTACACCTTC
CASSAPNYGYTF
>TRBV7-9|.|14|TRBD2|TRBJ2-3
TGTGCCAGCAGCTTAACGGGAGGCCCAGATACGCAGTATTTT
CASSLTGGPDTQYF
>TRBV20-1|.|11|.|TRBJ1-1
TGCAGTGCTAGACAGGGCCCTGAAGCTTTCTTT
CSARQGPEAFF
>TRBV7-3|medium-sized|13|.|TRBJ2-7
TGTGCCAGCAGCCCACCTGGCGCAGACGAGCAGTACTTC
CASSPPGADEQYF
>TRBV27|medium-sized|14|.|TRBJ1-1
TGTGCCAGCACCGTAAGGAGAGGCGGCACTGAAGCTTTCTTT
CASTVRRGGTEAFF
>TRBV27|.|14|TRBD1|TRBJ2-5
TGTGCCAGCAGTTTAATCGGGACAGAGAGGACCCAGTACTTC
CASSLIGTERTQYF
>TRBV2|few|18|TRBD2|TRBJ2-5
TGTGCCAGCAGTGGTGCTAGCGGGTGGAGGGTGGGCGGAGAGACCCAGTACTTC
CASSGASGWRVGGETQYF
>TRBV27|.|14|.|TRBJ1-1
TGTGCCAGCAGTTTAGACCAAACCGCCACTGAAGCTTTCTTT
CASSLDQTATEAFF
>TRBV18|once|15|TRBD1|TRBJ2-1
TGTGCCAGCCTACCCCGGACAGGGGGCGGCGATGAGCAGTTCTTC
CASLPRTGGGDEQFF
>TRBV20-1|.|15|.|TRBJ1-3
TGCAGTGCTAGAGTGTTTAGGAACTCTGGAAACACCATATATTTT
CSARVFRNSGNTIYF
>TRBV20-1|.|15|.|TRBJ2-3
TGCAGTGCTAGAGAAGGGGGAGGGCCCACAGATACGCAGTATTTT
CSAREGGGPTDTQYF
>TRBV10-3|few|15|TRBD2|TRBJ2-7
TGTGCCATAACCAGCCCGGGACTAGCGGATTACGATCAGTACTTC
CAITSPGLADYDQYF
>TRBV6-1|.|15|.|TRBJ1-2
TGTGCCAGCACCCGGGGGGGGGCCCCTAACTATGGCTACACCTTC
CASTRGGAPNYGYTF
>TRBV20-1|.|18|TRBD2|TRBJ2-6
TGCAGTGCTAGAGGAGATAGCGGGTCGAACTCTGGGGCCAACGTCCTGACTTTC
CSARGDSGSNSGANVLTF
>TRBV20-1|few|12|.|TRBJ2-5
TGCAGTGCTAGAGATGAGGGGGAGACCCAGTACTTC
CSARDEGETQYF
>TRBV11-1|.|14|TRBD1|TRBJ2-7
TGTGCCAGCAGACGAGACAGGGCTTCCTACGAGCAGTACTTC
CASRRDRASYEQYF
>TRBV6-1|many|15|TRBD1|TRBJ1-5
TGTGCCAGCAGTTCCGGGACAGGGCTTTATCAGCCCCAGCATTTT
CASSSGTGLYQPQHF
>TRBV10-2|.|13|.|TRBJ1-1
TGCGCCAGCAGCGGGGGCGTGGACACTGAAGCTTTCTTT
CASSGGVDTEAFF
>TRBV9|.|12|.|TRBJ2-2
TGTGCCAGCAGCGTAGACACCGGGGAGCTGTTTTTT
CASSVDTGELFF
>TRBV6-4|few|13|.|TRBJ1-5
TGTGCCAGCAGATCAGCCCTAAATCAGCCCCAGCATTTT
CASRSALNQPQHF